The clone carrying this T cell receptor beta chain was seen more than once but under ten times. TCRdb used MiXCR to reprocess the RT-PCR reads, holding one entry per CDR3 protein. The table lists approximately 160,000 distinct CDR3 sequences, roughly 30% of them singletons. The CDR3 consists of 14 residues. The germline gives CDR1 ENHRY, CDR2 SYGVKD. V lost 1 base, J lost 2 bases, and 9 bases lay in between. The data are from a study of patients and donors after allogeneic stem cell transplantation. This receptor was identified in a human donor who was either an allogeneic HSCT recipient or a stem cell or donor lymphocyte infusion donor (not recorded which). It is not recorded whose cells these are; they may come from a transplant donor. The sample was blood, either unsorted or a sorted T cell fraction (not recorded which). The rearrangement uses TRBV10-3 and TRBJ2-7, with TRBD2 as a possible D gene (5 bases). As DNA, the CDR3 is TGTGCCATCAGTGAGTTCGACGGGGCCTACGAGCAGTACTTC. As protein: CAISEFDGAYEQYF.